The present TCR beta chain was sequenced within a study of T cells after yellow fever vaccination. Each CDR3 protein is one row after TCRdb ran MiXCR on the 5' RACE reads. The sample includes around 300,000 distinct CDR3 sequences, about 4% seen only once; the top ten take about 22%. Study results and limitations: Faster peaking, at day 5 versus 15, marked a secondary response that was weaker. Most clones from primary vaccination were detected again post-booster (approximately 97% CD4, roughly 85% CD8). Relatively few clonotypes were ones that appeared in both CD4 and CD8 compartments.

Only a few counts were recorded for this clonotype. Its target is unknown. Per germline, CDR1 MNHNY and CDR2 SVGAGI (reference sequence). Trimming at V came to 6 bases and at J to 2 bases, leaving 10 bases not matched to a gene. The CDR3 covers 15 residues. The rearrangement uses TRBV6-6 and TRBJ2-7; TRBD1 agrees at 7 bases. The sequence came from a man aged 18 to 29 who received the YFV17D yellow fever vaccine. The starting material was PBMCs, obtained 5 days after the yellow fever booster vaccination. CDR3 nucleotides: TGTGCCAGCAGCTATCCCGGGACAGAGGCCTACGAGCAGTACTTC. The encoded protein is CASSYPGTEAYEQYF.